One and the same sample provided the 20 T cell receptor beta chains below, sequenced in a study of T cell changes during pregnancy in multiple sclerosis. Clones were read by immunoSEQ multiplex PCR, and TCRdb kept only the in-frame ones, dropping some. The repertoire holds about 81,000 clones, with about 94% as singletons. The sample here was peripheral blood, taken in the third trimester of pregnancy. These receptors were obtained from a female donor with multiple sclerosis, enrolled in a pregnancy study.

V is TRBV2 and J is TRBJ1-4; unclear D gene. V dropped 4 bases and J dropped 8 bases, with 14 bases sitting between them. The CDR3 is 14 residues long. CDR1 is SNHLY and CDR2 is FYNNEI in the germline V gene. As DNA, the CDR3 is TGTGCCAGCAGTGCTGCCCCTTTGGGCGAAAAACTGTTTTTT. This gives the protein CASSAAPLGEKLFF.

The chain combines TRBV2 with TRBJ1-2, with D hard to call. The CDR3 sequence is 12 residues long. V was shortened by 3 bases and J by 5 bases, with 7 bases between the two germline ends. Germline CDR1 is SNHLY and CDR2 is FYNNEI. This chain's CDR3 is CASSDPEYGYTF. CDR3 nucleotides: TGTGCCAGCAGTGACCCAGAATATGGCTACACCTTC. The entire variable domain, with the rest obtained from reference TRBV2 and TRBJ1-2, is as follows: EPEVTQTPSHQVTQMGQEVILRCVPISNHLYFYWYRQILGQKVEFLVSFYNNEISEKSEIFDDQFSVERPDGSNFTLKIRSTKLEDSAMYFCASSDPEYGYTFGSGTRLTVV.

This clone was seen a single time. The chain employs TRBV27 and TRBJ2-7, with 7 bases that match TRBD1. Per germline, CDR1 MNHEY and CDR2 SMNVEV (reference sequence). V lost 6 bases to trimming and J lost 1 base; unmatched junction nucleotides: 9. The CDR3 length is 15 residues. CDR3 amino acids: CASSDSSRGSYEQYF. The CDR3 coding sequence is TGTGCCAGCAGCGATAGTTCCAGGGGGTCCTACGAGCAGTACTTC.

This clone was seen once. This chain connects TRBV27 to TRBJ1-1, with 12 bases lining up with TRBD1. V lost 5 bases and J lost 7; bases outside the gene matches: 5. Germline V gives CDR1 MNHEY, CDR2 SMNVEV (reference sequence). CDR3 length equals 14 residues. CDR3 protein: CASSIGTGGSEAFF. For the CDR3, the DNA is TGTGCCAGCAGTATCGGGACAGGGGGCAGTGAAGCTTTCTTT.

The J gene is TRBJ1-4, the V gene TRBV6-1; 7 positions agree with TRBD1. The CDR3 totals 15 residues. CDR1 and CDR2 from the germline V gene are MNHNS and SASEGT. V gave up 4 bases and J gave up 0 bases; unmatched junction bases: 2. The CDR3 sequence is CASSGQGSTNEKLFF. The CDR3 DNA sequence: TGTGCCAGCAGTGGACAGGGCTCAACTAATGAAAAACTGTTTTTT.

The CDR3 here is CACGTSGLGEQYF. The CDR3 nucleotides read TGTGCCTGCGGGACAAGTGGGCTGGGGGAGCAGTACTTC. The chain is built from TRBV30 and TRBJ2-7, with a possible D match to TRBD1 (6 bases). V lost 6 bases to trimming and J lost 7 bases, with 19 bases between them. Per germline, CDR1 GTSNPN and CDR2 SVGIG (reference sequence). CDR3 length: 13 amino acids.

V usage is TRBV27 and J usage is TRBJ1-3; a possible D gene is TRBD1 (6 bases). Germline V gene lookup returns CDR1 MNHEY and CDR2 SMNVEV (reference sequence). The CDR3 is made up of 15 amino acids. The V end was cut by 6 bases, the J end by 1 base, with 13 bases between. The CDR3 loop is CASRALGGSGNTIYF. The CDR3 coding sequence is TGTGCCAGCAGGGCATTAGGGGGATCTGGAAACACCATATATTTT.

J is TRBJ2-1 and V is TRBV6-4; 9 bases map to TRBD2. Germline CDR1 MRHNA, CDR2 SNTAGT. The CDR3 runs to 16 residues. V lost 4 bases and J lost 1; bases outside the gene matches: 5. CDR3 in amino acids: CASSGAGGRSYNEQFF. Here the CDR3 DNA reads TGTGCCAGCAGTGGCGCGGGGGGGCGGTCCTACAATGAGCAGTTCTTC.

The chain carries TRBV9 and TRBJ2-5; 7 bases map to TRBD1. The CDR3 extends over 15 amino acids. With V trimmed by 0 bases and J by 5 bases, 7 bases remained unmatched. The germline gives CDR1 SGDLS, CDR2 YYNGEE. The CDR3: CASSVEGAGMETQYF. The CDR3 nucleotides read TGTGCCAGCAGCGTAGAGGGGGCAGGGATGGAGACCCAGTACTTC. The full variable domain, in which reference TRBV9 and TRBJ2-5 provide the parts outside the CDR3, is DSGVTQTPKHLITATGQRVTLRCSPRSGDLSVYWYQQSLDQGLQFLIQYYNGEERAKGNILERFSAQQFPDLHSELNLSSLELGDSALYFCASSVEGAGMETQYFGPGTRLLVL.

The chain uses TRBV2 and TRBJ2-7, with 9 bases aligning to TRBD1. Germline lookup yields CDR1 SNHLY and CDR2 FYNNEI. CDR3 length equals 14 residues. With 6 bases clipped from V and 4 bases from J, the junction kept 7 bases outside the gene matches. The CDR3 coding sequence is TGTGCCAGCAGACACGAAGGGACAGGGTACGAGCAGTACTTC. Its translation is CASRHEGTGYEQYF.

The chain links TRBV7-3 to TRBJ2-7; D remains unclear. The CDR3 is 13 residues long. Per the germline V gene, CDR1 is SGHTA and CDR2 is FQGTGA. V was cut by 5 bases and J by 1 base, with 9 bases left in between. This CDR3 is CASSPTGSYEQYF. CDR3 nucleotides: TGTGCCAGCAGCCCGACCGGGTCCTACGAGCAGTACTTC.

CDR3 sequence: CASSLVGRNNEKLFF. CDR3 sequence (DNA): TGTGCCAGCAGCTTAGTGGGGAGAAATAATGAAAAACTGTTTTTT. The genes are TRBV7-8 and TRBJ1-4; D call uncertain. The CDR3 spans 15 residues. Trimming removed 1 base at V and 4 bases at J, with 10 bases between. The germline gives CDR1 SGHVS, CDR2 FQNEAQ.

The rearrangement links TRBV7-9 to TRBJ2-5, with 9 bases matching TRBD1. There are 15 residues in the CDR3. V lost 1 base, J lost 4 bases, and 4 bases stayed unmatched. Germline CDR1 reads SEHNR; CDR2 reads FQNEAQ (reference sequence). The CDR3 here is CASSLVGQGTETQYF. The CDR3 DNA sequence: TGTGCCAGCAGCTTAGTAGGACAGGGGACAGAGACCCAGTACTTC.

The chain has TRBV15 and TRBJ2-2; 7 bases align to TRBD1. Trimming removed 0 bases from V and 0 bases from J; junction bases left unmatched: 4. Germline assignment: CDR1 LNHNV and CDR2 YYDKDF (reference sequence). CDR3 length equals 17 residues. CDR3 residues: CATSRDTTGPNTGELFF. The CDR3 region has the DNA TGTGCCACCAGCAGAGACACGACAGGGCCGAACACCGGGGAGCTGTTTTTT. The full variable domain, its missing parts supplied by reference TRBV15 and TRBJ2-2, is DAMVIQNPRYQVTQFGKPVTLSCSQTLNHNVMYWYQQKSSQAPKLLFHYYDKDFNNEADTPDNFQSRRPNTSFCFLDIRSPGLGDTAMYLCATSRDTTGPNTGELFFGEGSRLTVL.

V is TRBV29-1 and J is TRBJ2-3, with 8 bases that match TRBD2. CDR1 is SQVTM and CDR2 is ANQGSEA in the germline V gene. The CDR3 spans 14 residues. The ends lost 6 bases at V and 1 base at J; junction bases unmatched: 6. This CDR3 is CSVIGGLGTDTQYF. CDR3 bases: TGCAGCGTGATCGGGGGACTAGGCACAGATACGCAGTATTTT.

This chain links TRBV10-2 with TRBJ1-5, with a possible D match to TRBD1 (6 bases). Germline-derived CDR1 and CDR2 are WSHSY and SAAADI. Trimming cost V 10 bases and J 0 bases, with 22 bases left between them. This CDR3 contains 17 residues. CDR3 sequence reads: CATKGGGPDPSNQPQHF. The CDR3 DNA sequence: TGCGCCACCAAGGGCGGGGGGCCAGATCCTAGCAATCAGCCCCAGCATTTT.

V gene TRBV29-1 combines with J gene TRBJ2-5; no reliable D call. Germline V gene sequence: CDR1 SQVTM, CDR2 ANQGSEA. V was clipped by 8 bases and J by 7 bases, with 23 bases between them. The length of the CDR3 is 14 residues. The CDR3 protein is CSTRPGFGVATQYF. The CDR3 DNA follows: TGCAGCACCAGGCCAGGCTTTGGCGTTGCGACCCAGTACTTC.

The chain recombines TRBV6-1 with TRBJ1-1, with D perhaps TRBD1 (6 bases). Germline V gene sequence: CDR1 MNHNS, CDR2 SASEGT. Trimming took off 4 bases at V and 5 bases at J, with 20 bases between the two ends. This CDR3 spans 16 amino acids. Here the CDR3 DNA reads TGTGCCAGCAGTGCACACTCCGGGACACCCAATACTGAAGCTTTCTTT. It translates to CASSAHSGTPNTEAFF.

The chain links TRBV18 to TRBJ2-5, with TRBD1 as a possible D gene (5 bases). The CDR3 covers 13 residues. Looked up from germline, CDR1 is KGHSH and CDR2 is LQKENI. V lost 0 bases and J 5 bases, leaving 7 bases between the germline ends. The CDR3, as DNA: TGTGCCAGCTCACCACCCCAGGGTGAGACCCAGTACTTC. Translation gives CASSPPQGETQYF.

The CDR3 region is CASSIGPDRLGTEAFF. The CDR3 bases are TGTGCCAGTAGTATCGGCCCGGACAGGTTGGGCACTGAAGCTTTCTTT. V usage is TRBV19 and J usage is TRBJ1-1; TRBD1 aligns across 7 bases. V shed 3 bases, J shed 4 bases, and the junction held 11 bases outside the gene matches. Germline CDR1 reads LNHDA; CDR2 reads SQIVND (reference sequence). This CDR3 is 16 amino acids long.